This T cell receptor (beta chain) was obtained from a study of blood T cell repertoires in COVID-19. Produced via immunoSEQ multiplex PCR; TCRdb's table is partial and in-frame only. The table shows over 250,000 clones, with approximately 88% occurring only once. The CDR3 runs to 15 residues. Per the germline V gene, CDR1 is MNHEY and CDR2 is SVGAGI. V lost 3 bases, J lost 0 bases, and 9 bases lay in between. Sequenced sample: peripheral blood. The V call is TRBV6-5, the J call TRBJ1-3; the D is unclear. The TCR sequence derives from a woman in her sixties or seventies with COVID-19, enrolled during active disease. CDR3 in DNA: TGTGCCAGCAGTTATTCCGTCTACTCTGGAAACACCATATATTTT. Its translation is CASSYSVYSGNTIYF.